This T cell receptor (beta chain) was observed in a study of OX40 agonist ivuxolimab in advanced cancers. Study at large: The mean age was approximately 60 years, ranging from 23 to 79, with 82.7% of participants male. Whole-study results and caveats: Clonal expansion in partial responders at 0.1-3.0 mg/kg ranked among the lowest. CD4+ and CD8+ blood T cells expanded clonally by week 6 at 0.1 to 3.0 mg/kg.

This clone was observed a single time. What it recognizes is unknown. CDR3 length: 14 residues. V lost 8 bases and J lost 0; bases outside the gene matches: 4. Germline-derived CDR1 and CDR2 are MNHEY and SVGAGI. This table comes from immunoSEQ multiplex PCR, and its TCRdb copy is limited to in-frame clones, with some not included. The repertoire holds tens of thousands of clones, around 94% seen once, with over 9% in the top ten. The material sequenced was CD4+ or CD8+ T cells sorted from blood, taken in a trial of the OX40 agonist ivuxolimab. The sequence came from an adult with an advanced solid tumor such as melanoma, head and neck, liver or kidney cancer. The genes are TRBV6-5 and TRBJ2-3; 8 bases are shared with TRBD1. CDR3 in amino acids: CASHQGASTDTQYF. CDR3 in DNA: TGTGCCAGCCACCAGGGGGCCAGCACAGATACGCAGTATTTT.